These T cell receptor beta chains were read from a single sample in a study of blood T cell repertoires in COVID-19. Method: immunoSEQ multiplex PCR; TCRdb's copy keeps in-frame clones and lacks some. The sample has 95,000 to 100,000 clones; approximately 87% are singletons. Material: peripheral blood. The receptors come from a woman in her twenties or thirties with acute or convalescent COVID-19. CDR3s include the opening cysteine and the closing phenylalanine or tryptophan. The D gene is left open where the match is weak. Not all rows give a size; the values are once, few, many and, for expanded clones, a class.

TRBV12-3/TRBV12-4,-,-,TRBJ1-5,CASSPDTLLSQHF,TGTGCCAGCAGCCCTGACACCCTGTTGTCCCAGCATTTT
TRBV12-5,-,TRBD1,TRBJ1-4,CASGPVGDSIEKLFF,TGTGCTAGTGGTCCGGTAGGGGACAGTATTGAAAAACTGTTTTTT
TRBV29-1,once,-,TRBJ1-4,CSVWPSTNEKLFF,TGCAGCGTATGGCCCTCCACTAATGAAAAACTGTTTTTT
TRBV12-3/TRBV12-4,-,-,TRBJ1-2,CASSQGGGYTF,TGTGCCAGCAGTCAGGGTGGTGGCTACACCTTC
TRBV27,-,-,TRBJ1-1,CASSGQNTEAFF,TGTGCCAGCAGTGGGCAGAACACTGAAGCTTTCTTT
TRBV28,-,-,TRBJ2-7,CASRSEGSGNEQYF,TGTGCCAGCAGGAGTGAGGGAAGCGGCAACGAGCAGTACTTC
TRBV4-2,-,-,TRBJ2-2,CASSQEPTTGELFF,TGTGCCAGCAGCCAAGAGCCCACTACCGGGGAGCTGTTTTTT
TRBV21-1,few,-,TRBJ2-7,CASSKALRDRVIYEQYF,TGTGCCAGCAGCAAAGCACTCAGGGACAGGGTCATCTACGAGCAGTACTTC
TRBV7-9,-,-,TRBJ2-1,CASSIPRGNEQFF,TGTGCCAGCAGCATCCCAAGGGGAAATGAGCAGTTCTTC
TRBV3-1/TRBV3-2,once,-,TRBJ1-4,CASSHRALDEKLFF,TGTGCCAGCAGCCACAGGGCCCTGGATGAAAAACTGTTTTTT